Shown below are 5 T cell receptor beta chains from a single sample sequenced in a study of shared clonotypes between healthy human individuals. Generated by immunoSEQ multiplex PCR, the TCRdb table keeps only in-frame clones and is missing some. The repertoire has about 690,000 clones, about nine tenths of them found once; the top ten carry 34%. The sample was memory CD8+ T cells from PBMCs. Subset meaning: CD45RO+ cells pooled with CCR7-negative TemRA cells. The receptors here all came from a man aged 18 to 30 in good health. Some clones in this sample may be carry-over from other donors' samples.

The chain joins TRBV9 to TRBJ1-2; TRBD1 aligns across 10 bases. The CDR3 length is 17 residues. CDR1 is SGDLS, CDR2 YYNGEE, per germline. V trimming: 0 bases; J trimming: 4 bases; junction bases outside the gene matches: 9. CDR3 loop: CASSVDPGTGETYGYTF. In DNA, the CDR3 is TGTGCCAGCAGCGTAGATCCGGGGACAGGGGAAACCTATGGCTACACCTTC.

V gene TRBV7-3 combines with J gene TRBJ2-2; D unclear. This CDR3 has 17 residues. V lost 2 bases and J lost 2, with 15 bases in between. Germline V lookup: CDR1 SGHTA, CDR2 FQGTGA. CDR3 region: CASSLGQKLTNTGELFF. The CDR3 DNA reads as TGTGCCAGCAGCTTAGGGCAGAAGCTCACAAACACCGGGGAGCTGTTTTTT.

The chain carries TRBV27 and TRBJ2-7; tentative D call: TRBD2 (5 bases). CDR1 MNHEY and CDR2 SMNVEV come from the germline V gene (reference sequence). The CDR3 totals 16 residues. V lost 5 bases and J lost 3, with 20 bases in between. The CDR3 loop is CASSPLRLHGDYEQYF. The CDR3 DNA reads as TGTGCCAGCAGTCCCCTGAGGCTTCACGGGGACTACGAGCAGTACTTC.

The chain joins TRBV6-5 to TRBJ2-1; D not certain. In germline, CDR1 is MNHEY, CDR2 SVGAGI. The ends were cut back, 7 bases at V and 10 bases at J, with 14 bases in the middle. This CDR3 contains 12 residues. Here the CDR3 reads CASKSGKGEQFF. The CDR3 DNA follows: TGTGCCAGCAAGTCAGGAAAAGGGGAGCAGTTCTTC.

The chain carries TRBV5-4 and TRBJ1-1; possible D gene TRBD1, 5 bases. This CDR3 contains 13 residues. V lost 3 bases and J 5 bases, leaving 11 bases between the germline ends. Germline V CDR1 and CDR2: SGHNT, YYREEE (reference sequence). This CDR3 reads CASSSRGDTEAFF. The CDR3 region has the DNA TGTGCCAGCAGCTCGCGGGGGGATACTGAAGCTTTCTTT. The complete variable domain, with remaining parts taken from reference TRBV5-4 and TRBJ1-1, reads ETGVTQSPTHLIKTRGQQVTLRCSSQSGHNTVSWYQQALGQGPQFIFQYYREEENGRGNFPPRFSGLQFPNYSSELNVNALELDDSALYLCASSSRGDTEAFFGQGTRLTVV.